The source of this T cell receptor beta chain is a study of blood T cell repertoires in COVID-19. Overall study context: Acute-phase and convalescent COVID-19 samples originated in the United States, Italy and Spain. The cDNA or gDNA used as material had been derived from T cells, B-cell-depleted T cells, or PBMCs.

The CDR3 spans 19 residues. The germline V gene has CDR1 SGHNT and CDR2 YYREEE (reference sequence). V gave up 4 bases and J gave up 4 bases; unmatched junction bases: 11. Under the authors' procedure: Scientists estimated how many nucleated cells there were by amplifying reference gene primers. The method was immunoSEQ multiplex PCR; TCRdb's version includes in-frame clones alone and lacks a portion of them. D and trimming come from the DNA, and the V and J calls and clone size come from that table. In the table there are over 100,000 clones, about 91% of which are singletons. Material for sequencing was peripheral blood. The chain links TRBV5-4 to TRBJ2-2; the match to TRBD2 covers 15 bases. The clonotype comes from a man between 18 and 29 years old with acute or convalescent COVID-19. The CDR3 region is CASSAGLAGGIQSTGELFF. The CDR3 DNA reads as TGTGCCAGCAGCGCAGGACTAGCGGGGGGGATTCAGTCCACCGGGGAGCTGTTTTTT.